The following is a TCR beta chain sequence with its context. Per the authors' pipeline: Counts of nucleated cells, estimated from reference gene primer amplification, were obtained. Generated by immunoSEQ multiplex PCR, the TCRdb table keeps only in-frame clones and is missing some. Clone size and the V and J calls come from that table; the DNA yielded D and trimming. The table has roughly 92,000 clones, more than 75% seen once. The entry originates in a study of blood T cell repertoires in COVID-19. Study context: Sample material is recorded as cDNA or gDNA derived from T cells, B-cell-depleted T cells, or PBMCs.

This CDR3 has 14 amino acids. Germline trimming cut 4 bases from V and 2 bases from J; bases unmatched to any gene: 5. The germline V gene has CDR1 SGHNT and CDR2 YYREEE (reference sequence). This clonotype originated in an elderly woman with acute or convalescent COVID-19. The gene calls are TRBV5-4 and TRBJ1-2; 7 bases map to TRBD1. The sample comprised peripheral blood. CDR3 loop: CASSPMGQNYGYTF. The DNA of the CDR3 is TGTGCCAGCAGCCCAATGGGACAGAACTATGGCTACACCTTC.